Described below is a single T cell receptor (beta chain) sequence and its context. These data belong to a study of shared clonotypes between healthy human individuals. The repertoire was sequenced with immunoSEQ multiplex PCR; TCRdb's copy has only in-frame clones and lacks some. The profile shows approximately 470,000 clones, approximately 82% of them singletons. V gave up 4 bases and J gave up 7 bases, with 12 bases separating them. Germline loops: CDR1 SGHNT, CDR2 YYREEE (reference sequence). There are 13 residues in the CDR3. This chain joins TRBV5-4 and TRBJ2-1; D may be TRBD2 (5 bases). The receptor was derived from a woman between 35 and 50 years old in good health. Some clones in this sample may be carry-over from other donors' samples. The sample comprised PBMCs. The CDR3 bases are TGTGCCAGCAGCGGGTGGACTCTAAATGAGCAGTTCTTC. Translated: CASSGWTLNEQFF. The variable domain in full, with the rest retrieved from reference TRBV5-4 and TRBJ2-1, is ETGVTQSPTHLIKTRGQQVTLRCSSQSGHNTVSWYQQALGQGPQFIFQYYREEENGRGNFPPRFSGLQFPNYSSELNVNALELDDSALYLCASSGWTLNEQFFGPGTRLTVL.